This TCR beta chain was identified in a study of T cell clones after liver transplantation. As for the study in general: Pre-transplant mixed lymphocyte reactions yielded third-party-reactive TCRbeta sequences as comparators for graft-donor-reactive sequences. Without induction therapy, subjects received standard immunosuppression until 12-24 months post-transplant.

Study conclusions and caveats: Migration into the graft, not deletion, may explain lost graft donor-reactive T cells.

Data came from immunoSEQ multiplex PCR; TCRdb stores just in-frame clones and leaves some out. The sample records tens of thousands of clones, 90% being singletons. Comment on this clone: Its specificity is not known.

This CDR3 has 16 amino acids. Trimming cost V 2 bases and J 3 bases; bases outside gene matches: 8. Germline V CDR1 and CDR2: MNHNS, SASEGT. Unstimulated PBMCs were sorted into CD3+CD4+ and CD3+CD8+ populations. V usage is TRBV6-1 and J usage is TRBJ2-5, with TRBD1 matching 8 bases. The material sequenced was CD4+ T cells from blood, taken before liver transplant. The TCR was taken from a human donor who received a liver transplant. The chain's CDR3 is CASSESVWTGKETQYF. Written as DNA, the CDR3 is TGTGCCAGCAGTGAATCTGTGTGGACAGGGAAAGAGACCCAGTACTTC.